This T cell receptor (beta chain) was recorded in a study of T cells in localized non-small cell lung cancer. Trimming removed 4 bases from V and 3 bases from J; junction bases left unmatched: 3. The CDR3 has 14 residues. Germline CDR1 reads SGHDT; CDR2 reads YYEEEE. TCRdb keeps only in-frame clones here, not all; method: immunoSEQ multiplex PCR. The data contain approximately 54,000 clones, under 85% of them singletons. This clone was seen just once. The chain carries TRBV5-6 and TRBJ1-5, with 8 bases identical to TRBD1. Sequencing was performed on peripheral blood, taken before any cancer treatment. The sequence came from a female donor aged 60 or older with stage II squamous cell lung carcinoma. The CDR3 DNA reads as TGTGCCAGCAGCCGGACAGGGACCAATCAGCCCCAGCATTTT. Encoded protein: CASSRTGTNQPQHF.